The clone carrying this T cell receptor (beta chain) has more than one count but fewer than ten. The sample is drawn from a study of identical twins. The length of the CDR3 is 15 residues. Trimming cost V 5 bases and J 8 bases, with 20 bases left between them. From germline, CDR1 is SGHTA and CDR2 FQGNSA. Unique molecular identifiers were present on the cDNA, and a universal primer site came from template switching. TCRdb reanalysed the 5' RACE reads using MiXCR and keeps one entry per CDR3 protein. The sample contains hundreds of thousands of distinct CDR3 sequences, less than 25% of which appear only once. These sequences were also reported in another study, on T cells expressing NK-cell markers. That paper notes: The TCR beta repertoires originated in sorted CD3+CD56+NKG2C+, CD3+CD56+NKG2C- and CD3+CD56-NKG2C+ T cells. Roughly 6 of the donors carried dominant NKG2C+ clonotypes that took up about 1.0-7.0% of their CD8+ T cells.

V usage is TRBV7-2 and J usage is TRBJ2-3; D is perhaps TRBD1 (6 bases). Input material: PBMCs. The sequence derives from a woman aged 18 to 35 in good health. The CDR3 region is CASSTGTTPQTTQYF. DNA of the CDR3: TGTGCCAGCAGCACCGGGACAACCCCTCAAACTACGCAGTATTTT.